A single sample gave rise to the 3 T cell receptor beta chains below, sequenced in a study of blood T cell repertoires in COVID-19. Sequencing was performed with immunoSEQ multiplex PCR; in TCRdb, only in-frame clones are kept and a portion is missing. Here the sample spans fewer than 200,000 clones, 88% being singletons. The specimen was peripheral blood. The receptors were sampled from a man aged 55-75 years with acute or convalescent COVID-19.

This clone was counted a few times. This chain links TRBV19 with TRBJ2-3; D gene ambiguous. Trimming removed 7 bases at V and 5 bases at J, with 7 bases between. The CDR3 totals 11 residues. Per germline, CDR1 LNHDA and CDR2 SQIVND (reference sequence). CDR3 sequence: CASTPGDTQYF. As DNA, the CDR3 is TGTGCCAGTACCCCGGGAGATACGCAGTATTTT.

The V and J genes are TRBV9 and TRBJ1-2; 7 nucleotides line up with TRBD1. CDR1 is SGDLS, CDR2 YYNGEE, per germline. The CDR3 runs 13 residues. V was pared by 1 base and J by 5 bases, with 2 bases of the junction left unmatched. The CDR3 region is CASSVTGEYGYTF. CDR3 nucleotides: TGTGCCAGCAGCGTAACAGGGGAGTATGGCTACACCTTC.

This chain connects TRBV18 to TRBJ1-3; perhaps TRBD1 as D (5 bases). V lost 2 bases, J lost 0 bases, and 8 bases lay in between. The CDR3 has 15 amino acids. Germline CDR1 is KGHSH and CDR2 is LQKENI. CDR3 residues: CASSPDRSSGNTIYF. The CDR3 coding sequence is TGTGCCAGCTCACCAGACAGAAGCTCTGGAAACACCATATATTTT.